This T cell receptor beta chain was profiled in a study of beta chain features in type 1 diabetes. Investigators reverse transcribed all isolated RNA, so they sequenced expressed TCRB transcripts. Only in-frame clones appear in the TCRdb table, and some are missing; sequencing was by immunoSEQ multiplex PCR. The sample includes about 400,000 clones, approximately 12% seen only once; the top ten take roughly 0.017%. Trimming stripped 1 base from V and 3 bases from J, with 10 bases between. CDR1 is SGHTA, CDR2 FQGNSA, per germline. This CDR3 has 15 amino acids. This clone was seen only a few times. The identical CDR3 is also encoded by other nucleotide sequences in the sample.

The receptor comes from a man aged 18 to 29 in good health. The sequencing input was naive CD4+ T cells from blood. The J gene is TRBJ1-5, the V gene TRBV7-2, with a possible D match to TRBD1 (6 bases). The CDR3 region has the DNA TGTGCCAGCAGCTTAGTCAGGGGCTCCAATCAGCCCCAGCATTTT. Its translation: CASSLVRGSNQPQHF. Full variable domain (outside the CDR3, taken from reference TRBV7-2 and TRBJ1-5): GAGVSQSPSNKVTEKGKDVELRCDPISGHTALYWYRQSLGQGLEFLIYFQGNSAPDKSGLPSDRFSAERTGGSVSTLTIQRTQQEDSAVYLCASSLVRGSNQPQHFGDGTRLSIL.